The rows below give T cell receptor beta chains drawn from one sample of a study of cytomegalovirus exposure and HLA in healthy donors. This table comes from immunoSEQ multiplex PCR, and its TCRdb copy is limited to in-frame clones, with some not included. The sample records under 200,000 clones, about 80% being singletons. Material for sequencing was PBMCs. These receptors were collected from a man aged 30-40 years in good health and CMV-seronegative. CDR3s include the opening cysteine and the closing phenylalanine or tryptophan. D genes are given only for firm matches. Clone size is given for some rows only: seen once, a few or many times, or a class if the clone is expanded.

CDR3 length: 14
V gene: TRBV6-5
clone size: NA
J gene: TRBJ2-7
D gene: TRBD2
CDR3 DNA: TGTGCCAGCAGTTATTCTAGCGGGGGATACGAGCAGTACTTC
CDR3 protein: CASSYSSGGYEQYF

CDR3 length: 14
V gene: TRBV7-9
clone size: NA
J gene: TRBJ1-1
D gene: TRBD1
CDR3 DNA: TGTTCCAGCACCCTAGGGGGCGGAGGTGGTGAAGCTTTCTTT
CDR3 protein: CSSTLGGGGGEAFF

CDR3 length: 19
V gene: TRBV5-4
clone size: NA
J gene: TRBJ2-2
D gene: NA
CDR3 DNA: TGTGCCAGCAGCTTGGCCGGACGGAGGTCCCAAACGAACACCGGGGAGCTGTTTTTT
CDR3 protein: CASSLAGRRSQTNTGELFF

CDR3 length: 15
V gene: TRBV2
clone size: NA
J gene: TRBJ2-1
D gene: TRBD1
CDR3 DNA: TGTGCCAGCACCGGACAGGCCTACAATAGCGATGAGCAGTTCTTC
CDR3 protein: CASTGQAYNSDEQFF

CDR3 length: 16
V gene: TRBV19
clone size: NA
J gene: TRBJ1-4
D gene: TRBD1
CDR3 DNA: TGTGCCAGTAGTACGACAGGGGGCGTGACTAATGAAAAACTGTTTTTT
CDR3 protein: CASSTTGGVTNEKLFF

CDR3 length: 13
V gene: TRBV30
clone size: NA
J gene: TRBJ1-6
D gene: TRBD1
CDR3 DNA: TGTGCCTGGCGAGGACAGGGAAATTCACCCCTCCACTTT
CDR3 protein: CAWRGQGNSPLHF

CDR3 length: 15
V gene: TRBV5-1
clone size: NA
J gene: TRBJ2-7
D gene: NA
CDR3 DNA: TGCGCCAGCAGCTTGGTGACCGGGAGAACCTACGAGCAGTACTTC
CDR3 protein: CASSLVTGRTYEQYF

CDR3 length: 15
V gene: TRBV28
clone size: NA
J gene: TRBJ2-7
D gene: TRBD1
CDR3 DNA: TGTGCCAGCAGTTCACGCGCCAGGGGGCGCTACGAGCAGTACTTC
CDR3 protein: CASSSRARGRYEQYF

CDR3 length: 12
V gene: TRBV19
clone size: few
J gene: TRBJ2-1
D gene: TRBD2
CDR3 DNA: TGTGCCAGTGGGGGGGGCTACAATGAGCAGTTCTTC
CDR3 protein: CASGGGYNEQFF

CDR3 length: 14
V gene: TRBV18
clone size: few
J gene: TRBJ1-1
D gene: NA
CDR3 DNA: TGTGCCAGCTCACCTAAGACAGGGAACACTGAAGCTTTCTTT
CDR3 protein: CASSPKTGNTEAFF

CDR3 length: 15
V gene: TRBV6-5
clone size: NA
J gene: TRBJ1-4
D gene: NA
CDR3 DNA: TGTGCCAGCAGCCGGGACTCCGCAACTAATGAAAAACTGTTTTTT
CDR3 protein: CASSRDSATNEKLFF

CDR3 length: 17
V gene: TRBV4-3
clone size: NA
J gene: TRBJ2-1
D gene: NA
CDR3 DNA: TGCGCCAGCAGCCAAGATATTCGGGGGGCAGGAGACGATGAGCAGTTCTTC
CDR3 protein: CASSQDIRGAGDDEQFF

CDR3 length: 16
V gene: TRBV7-8
clone size: NA
J gene: TRBJ2-2
D gene: NA
CDR3 DNA: TGTGCCAGCAGCTTACGGGCAGGGCCGAGGACCGGGGAGCTGTTTTTT
CDR3 protein: CASSLRAGPRTGELFF

CDR3 length: 15
V gene: TRBV5-4
clone size: NA
J gene: TRBJ2-5
D gene: TRBD2
CDR3 DNA: TGTGCCAGCAGCCCGGGGACTAGCAGCGCAGAGACCCAGTACTTC
CDR3 protein: CASSPGTSSAETQYF

CDR3 length: 20
V gene: TRBV5-1
clone size: once
J gene: TRBJ2-7
D gene: TRBD2
CDR3 DNA: TGCGCCAGCAGCTTGGAACCGACGGGACTAGCGGGAAGTAGGTCCTACGAGCAGTACTTC
CDR3 protein: CASSLEPTGLAGSRSYEQYF

CDR3 length: 16
V gene: TRBV5-1
clone size: NA
J gene: TRBJ1-4
D gene: NA
CDR3 DNA: TGCGCCAGCAGCTTGGAGGGCAGGGTCGGTAATGAAAAACTGTTTTTT
CDR3 protein: CASSLEGRVGNEKLFF

CDR3 length: 13
V gene: TRBV7-3
clone size: NA
J gene: TRBJ1-1
D gene: NA
CDR3 DNA: TGTGCCAGCAGCTTCTACCCGAACACTGAAGCTTTCTTT
CDR3 protein: CASSFYPNTEAFF

CDR3 length: 15
V gene: TRBV18
clone size: NA
J gene: TRBJ1-1
D gene: NA
CDR3 DNA: TGTGCCAGCTCACCACGCGGCAGCATGAACACTGAAGCTTTCTTT
CDR3 protein: CASSPRGSMNTEAFF

CDR3 length: 14
V gene: TRBV10-1
clone size: NA
J gene: TRBJ2-3
D gene: TRBD2
CDR3 DNA: TGCGCCAGCAGTGAACTAGCGGACACAGATACGCAGTATTTT
CDR3 protein: CASSELADTDTQYF

CDR3 length: 17
V gene: TRBV15
clone size: NA
J gene: TRBJ1-5
D gene: TRBD1
CDR3 DNA: TGTGCCACCAGCAAGACAGGGGGCGTGGGTAGCAATCAGCCCCAGCATTTT
CDR3 protein: CATSKTGGVGSNQPQHF

CDR3 length: 15
V gene: TRBV4-1
clone size: NA
J gene: TRBJ1-3
D gene: TRBD1
CDR3 DNA: TGCGCCAGCAGCCAGCGGACAGGGAGTGGAAACACCATATATTTT
CDR3 protein: CASSQRTGSGNTIYF

CDR3 length: 19
V gene: TRBV19
clone size: NA
J gene: TRBJ1-5
D gene: NA
CDR3 DNA: TGTGCCAGTAGTGTCGACGCTCCGGGACAAGGACGTGGCAATCAGCCCCAGCATTTT
CDR3 protein: CASSVDAPGQGRGNQPQHF

CDR3 length: 14
V gene: TRBV6-5
clone size: NA
J gene: TRBJ2-7
D gene: NA
CDR3 DNA: TGTGCCAGCAGTTACTCCCGGGGATCCTACGAGCAGTACTTC
CDR3 protein: CASSYSRGSYEQYF

CDR3 length: 15
V gene: TRBV18
clone size: NA
J gene: TRBJ1-2
D gene: NA
CDR3 DNA: TGTGCCAGCTCACCCTCGGACAGCCCCCGGAGGGGCTACACCTTC
CDR3 protein: CASSPSDSPRRGYTF

CDR3 length: 18
V gene: TRBV9
clone size: NA
J gene: TRBJ2-7
D gene: TRBD2
CDR3 DNA: TGTGCCAGCAGCGTGGGACTAGCGGGAGTCTACGGCTCCTACGAGCAGTACTTC
CDR3 protein: CASSVGLAGVYGSYEQYF

CDR3 length: 14
V gene: TRBV7-2
clone size: NA
J gene: TRBJ2-7
D gene: NA
CDR3 DNA: TGTGCCAGCAGCTTAGCGGACAGCAAGTACGAGCAGTACTTC
CDR3 protein: CASSLADSKYEQYF

CDR3 length: 16
V gene: TRBV15
clone size: NA
J gene: TRBJ1-1
D gene: TRBD1
CDR3 DNA: TGTGCCACCAGCAGAACACTTGACAGGGTTGTCGGCAAAGCTTTCTTT
CDR3 protein: CATSRTLDRVVGKAFF

CDR3 length: 16
V gene: TRBV2
clone size: NA
J gene: TRBJ2-7
D gene: TRBD2
CDR3 DNA: TGTGCCAGCGGGAGGGTCCTGCGTGGGGATGTCTACGAGCAGTACTTC
CDR3 protein: CASGRVLRGDVYEQYF

CDR3 length: 16
V gene: TRBV11-1
clone size: NA
J gene: TRBJ2-2
D gene: NA
CDR3 DNA: TGTGCCAGCAGCCGCATGGGGGAGGGGGACACCGGGGAGCTGTTTTTT
CDR3 protein: CASSRMGEGDTGELFF

CDR3 length: 19
V gene: TRBV5-4
clone size: NA
J gene: TRBJ2-2
D gene: TRBD2
CDR3 DNA: TGTGCCAGCAGCTTTAGGTCACTAGCGGACGAACATCGCACCGGGGAGCTGTTTTTT
CDR3 protein: CASSFRSLADEHRTGELFF

CDR3 length: 14
V gene: TRBV5-4
clone size: NA
J gene: TRBJ1-4
D gene: NA
CDR3 DNA: TGTGCCAGCAGCCTATGGGACACCAATGAAAAACTGTTTTTT
CDR3 protein: CASSLWDTNEKLFF

CDR3 length: 15
V gene: TRBV27
clone size: few
J gene: TRBJ2-1
D gene: NA
CDR3 DNA: TGTGCCAGCACCCAGACCGGGGAGATCCCCAATGAGCAGTTCTTC
CDR3 protein: CASTQTGEIPNEQFF

CDR3 length: 15
V gene: TRBV11-2
clone size: few
J gene: TRBJ2-2
D gene: NA
CDR3 DNA: TGTGCCAGCAGCCCGGGATCAGCGAAGACCGGGGAGCTGTTTTTT
CDR3 protein: CASSPGSAKTGELFF

CDR3 length: 14
V gene: TRBV15
clone size: NA
J gene: TRBJ2-2
D gene: NA
CDR3 DNA: TGTGCCACCAGCAGCCCTAGGGGCACCGGGGAGCTGTTTTTT
CDR3 protein: CATSSPRGTGELFF

CDR3 length: 14
V gene: TRBV6-5
clone size: NA
J gene: TRBJ2-1
D gene: TRBD2
CDR3 DNA: TGTGCCAGCAGTTACCTAGCGGGGGGGCCAGAGCAGTTCTTC
CDR3 protein: CASSYLAGGPEQFF

CDR3 length: 14
V gene: TRBV28
clone size: few
J gene: TRBJ1-2
D gene: NA
CDR3 DNA: TGTGCCAGCAGATCTGCGGGTTTGGGCTATGGCTACACCTTC
CDR3 protein: CASRSAGLGYGYTF

CDR3 length: 14
V gene: TRBV6-1
clone size: NA
J gene: TRBJ2-7
D gene: TRBD2
CDR3 DNA: TGTGCCAGCAGTATTCAGCGGGACTCCTACGAGCAGTACTTC
CDR3 protein: CASSIQRDSYEQYF

CDR3 length: 15
V gene: TRBV7-2
clone size: few
J gene: TRBJ2-7
D gene: TRBD2
CDR3 DNA: TGTGCCAGCAGTCGTACTAGCGGCTTCTCCTACGAGCAGTACTTC
CDR3 protein: CASSRTSGFSYEQYF

CDR3 length: 16
V gene: TRBV11-2
clone size: NA
J gene: TRBJ2-5
D gene: TRBD2
CDR3 DNA: TGTGCCAGCAGCTTCGCCGGGGCTAGCGGGAGGGAGACCCAGTACTTC
CDR3 protein: CASSFAGASGRETQYF

CDR3 length: 16
V gene: TRBV4-1
clone size: NA
J gene: TRBJ1-4
D gene: NA
CDR3 DNA: TGCGCCAGCAGCCCGTCCAGAGAACAGTTCAATGAAAAACTGTTTTTT
CDR3 protein: CASSPSREQFNEKLFF

CDR3 length: 13
V gene: TRBV13
clone size: NA
J gene: TRBJ2-1
D gene: NA
CDR3 DNA: TGTGCCAGCACCGGGAGCTCCTACAATGAGCAGTTCTTC
CDR3 protein: CASTGSSYNEQFF

CDR3 length: 15
V gene: TRBV9
clone size: once
J gene: TRBJ2-1
D gene: TRBD2
CDR3 DNA: TGTGCCAGCAGCTCGGGACTAGCGGGAAACAATGAGCAGTTCTTC
CDR3 protein: CASSSGLAGNNEQFF

CDR3 length: 13
V gene: TRBV6-5
clone size: NA
J gene: TRBJ1-6
D gene: TRBD1
CDR3 DNA: TGTGCCAGCGGGGACAGGTTAAATTCACCCCTCCACTTT
CDR3 protein: CASGDRLNSPLHF

CDR3 length: 14
V gene: TRBV11-2
clone size: NA
J gene: TRBJ1-6
D gene: TRBD1
CDR3 DNA: TGTGCCGGGGGACAGGGGGCGCGTAATTCACCCCTCCACTTT
CDR3 protein: CAGGQGARNSPLHF

CDR3 length: 15
V gene: TRBV10-3
clone size: NA
J gene: TRBJ1-4
D gene: NA
CDR3 DNA: TGTGCCATCAGTGAGTCGACACCTTTGGGCGAAAAACTGTTTTTT
CDR3 protein: CAISESTPLGEKLFF

CDR3 length: 15
V gene: TRBV30
clone size: NA
J gene: TRBJ1-6
D gene: NA
CDR3 DNA: TGTGCCTGGAGTAGCCGGAGCTCCTATAATTCACCCCTCCACTTT
CDR3 protein: CAWSSRSSYNSPLHF

CDR3 length: 13
V gene: TRBV9
clone size: NA
J gene: TRBJ2-1
D gene: NA
CDR3 DNA: TGTGCCAGCAGCCCACCAAACCTAGATGAGCAGTTCTTC
CDR3 protein: CASSPPNLDEQFF

CDR3 length: 14
V gene: TRBV7-9
clone size: NA
J gene: TRBJ2-7
D gene: TRBD1
CDR3 DNA: TGTGCCAGCAGCTCCCGGACAGGGTACTACGAGCAGTACTTC
CDR3 protein: CASSSRTGYYEQYF

CDR3 length: 16
V gene: TRBV7-2
clone size: NA
J gene: TRBJ2-5
D gene: TRBD2
CDR3 DNA: TGTGCCAGCAGCTTAGGAGCGGGGGCGTTCGGAGAGACCCAGTACTTC
CDR3 protein: CASSLGAGAFGETQYF

CDR3 length: 18
V gene: TRBV21-1
clone size: few
J gene: TRBJ1-1
D gene: NA
CDR3 DNA: TGTGCCAGCAGCCCCCCCCATATAGAGGGGGATGGCGGCACTGAAGCTTTCTTT
CDR3 protein: CASSPPHIEGDGGTEAFF

CDR3 length: 17
V gene: TRBV7-3
clone size: NA
J gene: TRBJ2-2
D gene: TRBD1
CDR3 DNA: TGTGCCAGCAGCCCAAGGCGGACAGGGGGCCTAATAGGGGAGCTGTTTTTT
CDR3 protein: CASSPRRTGGLIGELFF

CDR3 length: 16
V gene: TRBV4-3
clone size: NA
J gene: TRBJ2-7
D gene: NA
CDR3 DNA: TGCGCCAGCAGCCAAGGGGCGGGCCCGAGCTCCTACGAGCAGTACTTC
CDR3 protein: CASSQGAGPSSYEQYF

CDR3 length: 16
V gene: TRBV5-6
clone size: NA
J gene: TRBJ1-4
D gene: TRBD1
CDR3 DNA: TGTGCCAGCAGCTTATCGCAGGGGGCATCGGGTGAAAAACTGTTTTTT
CDR3 protein: CASSLSQGASGEKLFF